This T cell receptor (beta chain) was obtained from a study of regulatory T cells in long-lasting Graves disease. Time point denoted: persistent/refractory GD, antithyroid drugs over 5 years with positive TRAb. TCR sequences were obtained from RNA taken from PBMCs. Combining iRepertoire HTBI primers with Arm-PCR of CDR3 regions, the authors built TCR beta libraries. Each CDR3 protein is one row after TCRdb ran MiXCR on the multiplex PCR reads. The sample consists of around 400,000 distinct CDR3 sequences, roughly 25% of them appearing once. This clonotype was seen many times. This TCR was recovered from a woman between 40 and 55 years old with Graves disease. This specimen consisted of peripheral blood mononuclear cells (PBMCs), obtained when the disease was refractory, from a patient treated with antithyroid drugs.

The CDR3 loop is CASSLIDDTGELFF. The CDR3 DNA sequence: TGTGCCAGCAGTTTAATTGACGACACCGGGGAGCTGTTTTTT. This chain joins TRBV28 and TRBJ2-2; D is uncertain. The CDR3 loop spans 14 amino acids. Germline lookup yields CDR1 MDHEN and CDR2 SYDVKM. Trimming cost V 2 bases and J 3 bases, with 7 bases left between them.